These T cell receptor beta chains were read from a single sample in a study of CD8 T cells in ankylosing spondylitis. TCRdb reprocessed the 5' RACE reads with MiXCR, giving one entry per CDR3 protein. Among 50,000 to 60,000 distinct CDR3 sequences listed, 6.5% to 9% were seen once. Sequenced: blood, either unsorted or a sorted T cell fraction (not recorded which). All receptors come from a female donor with ankylosing spondylitis or in good health (not recorded which). CDR3s include the opening cysteine and the closing phenylalanine or tryptophan. The order of the fields is J gene, V gene, CDR3 protein.

TRBJ2-1,TRBV20-1,CSARDPLIEDEQFF
TRBJ2-2,TRBV18,CASSYRGHRWGTGELFF
TRBJ2-6,TRBV5-5,CASSWAGTAPSGANVLTF
TRBJ2-4,TRBV11-1,CASSFQGIQYF
TRBJ1-5,TRBV6-2/TRBV6-3,CASRPLGSGSNQPQHF
TRBJ1-1,TRBV5-1,CASSLGGVSTEAFF
TRBJ1-1,TRBV11-2,CASSLEFYGLQGAPNTEAFF
TRBJ2-1,TRBV5-1,CASSLATDRVNEQFF
TRBJ1-2,TRBV4-1,CASSQAGSRANYGYTF
TRBJ1-1,TRBV6-5,CASSYSGLGNTEAFF
TRBJ1-5,TRBV6-1,CASSEAGGGLNQPQHF
TRBJ2-5,TRBV20-1,CSARGLETQYF
TRBJ2-7,TRBV27,CASSYSRGGYEQYF
TRBJ2-2,TRBV3-1,CASNQRTQNTGELFF
TRBJ2-1,TRBV6-5,CASRELGEQFF
TRBJ1-1,TRBV12-3/TRBV12-4,CASSSETGTEAFF
TRBJ1-2,TRBV7-3,CASSLQGFYGYTF
TRBJ1-1,TRBV12-3/TRBV12-4,CASRGDRNTEAFF
TRBJ2-1,TRBV5-1,CASSLASTGQGAHEQFF
TRBJ1-1,TRBV5-1,CASGSPVNTEAFF
TRBJ2-1,TRBV12-3/TRBV12-4,CASNLGTGQFF
TRBJ2-1,TRBV27,CATSHGEVEQFF
TRBJ2-5,TRBV18,CASSPMGLQETQYF
TRBJ1-3,TRBV2,CASRGTGAGNTIYF
TRBJ2-7,TRBV6-2/TRBV6-3,CASSPTSDRGQAEQYF
TRBJ2-2,TRBV5-1,CASMKEFTGELFF
TRBJ1-4,TRBV20-1,CSARELVGGGSYF
TRBJ1-1,TRBV20-1,CSARAQGVGNTEAFF
TRBJ1-6,TRBV12-3/TRBV12-4,CASRRNSPLHF
TRBJ2-2,TRBV24-1,CATGDRNTGELFF
TRBJ1-1,TRBV7-2,CASSLGNRNTEAFF
TRBJ2-7,TRBV3-1,CASSQVGPSNEQYF
TRBJ2-7,TRBV7-2,CASSLGTTSSYEQYF
TRBJ1-5,TRBV5-5,CASSLVGDGNQPQHF
TRBJ1-3,TRBV6-5,CASRLGTGGGNTIYF
TRBJ2-3,TRBV6-1,CASSDGFTDTQYF
TRBJ2-2,TRBV12-3/TRBV12-4,CASRPGLDTGELFF
TRBJ1-4,TRBV19,CASSTVQANNEKLFF
TRBJ2-2,TRBV3-1,CASSPLTGSTGELFF
TRBJ1-6,TRBV12-3/TRBV12-4,CASSPQGAANSPLHF
TRBJ2-1,TRBV11-2,CASSPRDRYNEQFF
TRBJ2-3,TRBV5-1,CASRPRAGGVTDTQYF
TRBJ2-5,TRBV11-2,CASSLEDQGLAQETQYF
TRBJ2-3,TRBV5-2,CASNIAGAVTDTQYF
TRBJ2-3,TRBV28,CASSQQGDTQYF
TRBJ2-2,TRBV3-1,CASRPDGEVIAGELFF
TRBJ1-3,TRBV11-2,CASSSSGGNTIYF
TRBJ2-3,TRBV3-1,CASSPTSGGSDTQYF
TRBJ2-2,TRBV7-6,CASSPDRGAGELFF